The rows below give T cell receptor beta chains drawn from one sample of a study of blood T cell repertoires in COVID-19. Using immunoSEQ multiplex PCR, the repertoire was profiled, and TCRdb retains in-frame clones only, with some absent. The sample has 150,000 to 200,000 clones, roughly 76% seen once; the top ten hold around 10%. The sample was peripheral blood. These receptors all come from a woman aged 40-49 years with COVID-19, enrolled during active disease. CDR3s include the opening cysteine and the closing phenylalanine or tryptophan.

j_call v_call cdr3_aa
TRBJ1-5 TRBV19 CASSLTGRQPQHF
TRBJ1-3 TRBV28 CASSSLVTGSFGNTIYF
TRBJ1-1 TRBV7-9 CASSLPRTGNTEAFF
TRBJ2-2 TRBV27 CASRYRGSNTGELFF
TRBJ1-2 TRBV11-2 CASSLDSYGYTF
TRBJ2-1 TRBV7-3 CASRVSSGSLNEQFF
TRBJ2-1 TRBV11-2 CASSPSGSLNNEQFF
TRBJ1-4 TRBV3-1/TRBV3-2 CASSLFGELFF
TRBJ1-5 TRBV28 CASSPRGTGDYQPQHF
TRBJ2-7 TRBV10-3 CAIKGLMTNEQYF
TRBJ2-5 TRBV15 CATSSSEAGETQYF
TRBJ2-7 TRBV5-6 CASSYFLLAGESYEQYF
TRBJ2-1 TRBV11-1 CASSLEGLDYNEQFF
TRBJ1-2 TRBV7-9 CASSLVDSYGYTF
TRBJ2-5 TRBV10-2 CASSESRSWVREAHQETQYF
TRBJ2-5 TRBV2 CASSRGQETQYF
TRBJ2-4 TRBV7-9 CASSDLASGLKNIQYF
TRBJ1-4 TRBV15 CATSRDRQGGEKLFF
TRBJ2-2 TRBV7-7 CASSTGLNTGELFF
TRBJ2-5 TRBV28 CASRQYAGEETQYF
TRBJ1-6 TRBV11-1 CASRADRGNSPLHF
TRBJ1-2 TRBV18 CASSPGKNRANYGYTF
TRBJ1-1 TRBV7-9 CASSLEENTEAFF
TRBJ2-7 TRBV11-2 CASSPSGTSGIPTYEQYF
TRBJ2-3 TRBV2 CASRLTRATDTQYF
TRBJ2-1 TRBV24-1 CATSRGTPNEQFF
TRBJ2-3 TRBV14 CASSQSGQGARADTQYF
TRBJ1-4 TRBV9 CASSYSGGMGDFEKLFF
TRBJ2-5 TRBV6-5 CASSYSTGGRETQYF